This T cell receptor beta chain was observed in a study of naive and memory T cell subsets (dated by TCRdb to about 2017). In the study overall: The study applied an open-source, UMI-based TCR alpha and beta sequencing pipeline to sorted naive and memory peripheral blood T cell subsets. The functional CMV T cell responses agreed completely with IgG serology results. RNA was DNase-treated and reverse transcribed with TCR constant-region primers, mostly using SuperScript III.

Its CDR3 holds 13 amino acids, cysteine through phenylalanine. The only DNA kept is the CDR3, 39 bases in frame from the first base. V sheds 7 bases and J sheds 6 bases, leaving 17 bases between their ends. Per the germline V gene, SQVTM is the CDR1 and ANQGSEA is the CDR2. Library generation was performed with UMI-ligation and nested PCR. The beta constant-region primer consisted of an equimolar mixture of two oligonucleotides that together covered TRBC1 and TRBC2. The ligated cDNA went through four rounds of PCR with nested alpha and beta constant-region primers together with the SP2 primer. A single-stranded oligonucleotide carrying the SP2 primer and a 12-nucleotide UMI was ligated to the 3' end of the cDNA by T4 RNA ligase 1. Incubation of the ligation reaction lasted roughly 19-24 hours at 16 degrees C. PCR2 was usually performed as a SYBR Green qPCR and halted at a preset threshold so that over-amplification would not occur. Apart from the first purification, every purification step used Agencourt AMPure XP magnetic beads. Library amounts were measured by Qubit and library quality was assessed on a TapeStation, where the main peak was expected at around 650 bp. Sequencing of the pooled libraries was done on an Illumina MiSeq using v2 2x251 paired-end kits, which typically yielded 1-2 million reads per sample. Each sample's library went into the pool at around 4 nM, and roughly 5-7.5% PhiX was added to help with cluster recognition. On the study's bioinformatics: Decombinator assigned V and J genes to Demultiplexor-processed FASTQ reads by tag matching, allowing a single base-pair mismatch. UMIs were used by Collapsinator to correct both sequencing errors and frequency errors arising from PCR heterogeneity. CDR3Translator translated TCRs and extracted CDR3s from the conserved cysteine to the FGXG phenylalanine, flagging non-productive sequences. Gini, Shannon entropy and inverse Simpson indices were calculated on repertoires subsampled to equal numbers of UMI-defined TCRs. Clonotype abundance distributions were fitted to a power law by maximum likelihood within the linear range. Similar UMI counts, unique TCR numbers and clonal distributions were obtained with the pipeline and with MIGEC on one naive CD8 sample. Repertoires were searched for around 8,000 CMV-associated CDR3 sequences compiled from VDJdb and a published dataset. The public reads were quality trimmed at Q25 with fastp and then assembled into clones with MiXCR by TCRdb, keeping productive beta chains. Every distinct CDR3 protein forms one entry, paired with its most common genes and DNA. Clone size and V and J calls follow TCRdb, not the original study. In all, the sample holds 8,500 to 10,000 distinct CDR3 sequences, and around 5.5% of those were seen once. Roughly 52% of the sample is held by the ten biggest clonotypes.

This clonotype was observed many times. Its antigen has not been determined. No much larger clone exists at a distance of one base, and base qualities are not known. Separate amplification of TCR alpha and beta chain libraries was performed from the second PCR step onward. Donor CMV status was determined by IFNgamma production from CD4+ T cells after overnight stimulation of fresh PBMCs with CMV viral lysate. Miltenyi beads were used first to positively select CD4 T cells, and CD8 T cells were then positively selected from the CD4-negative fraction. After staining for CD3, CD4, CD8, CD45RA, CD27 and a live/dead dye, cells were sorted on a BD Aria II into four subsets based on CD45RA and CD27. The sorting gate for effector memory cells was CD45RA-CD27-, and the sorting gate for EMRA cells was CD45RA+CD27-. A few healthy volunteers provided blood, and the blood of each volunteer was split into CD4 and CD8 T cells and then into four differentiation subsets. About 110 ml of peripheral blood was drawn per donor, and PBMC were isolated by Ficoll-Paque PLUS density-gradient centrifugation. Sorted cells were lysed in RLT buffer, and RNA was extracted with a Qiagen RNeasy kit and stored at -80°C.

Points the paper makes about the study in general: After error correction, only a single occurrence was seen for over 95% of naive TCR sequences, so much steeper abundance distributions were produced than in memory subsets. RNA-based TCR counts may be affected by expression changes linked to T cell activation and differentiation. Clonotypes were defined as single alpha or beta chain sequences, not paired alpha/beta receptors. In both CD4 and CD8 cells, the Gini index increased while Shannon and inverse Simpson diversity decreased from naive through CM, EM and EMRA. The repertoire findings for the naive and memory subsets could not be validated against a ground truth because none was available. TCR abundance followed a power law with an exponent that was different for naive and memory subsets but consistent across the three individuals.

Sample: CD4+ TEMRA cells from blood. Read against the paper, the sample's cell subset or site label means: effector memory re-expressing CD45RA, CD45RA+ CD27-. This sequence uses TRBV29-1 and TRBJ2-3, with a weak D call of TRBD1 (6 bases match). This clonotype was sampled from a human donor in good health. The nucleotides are TGCAGCGGAGGCCGGGACACGGGGGATACGCAGTATTTT. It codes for CSGGRDTGDTQYF.